These 13 T cell receptor beta chains were all obtained from the same sample, sequenced in a study of blood T cell repertoires in COVID-19. Assay: immunoSEQ multiplex PCR; the TCRdb copy retains only in-frame clones and omits some. Of 250,000 to 300,000 clones listed, approximately 90% are singletons. The specimen was PBMCs or T cells enriched from blood (not recorded which). These receptors all come from a woman in her fifties or sixties in a cohort exposed to, infected with or recovered from COVID-19 (not recorded which).

The rearrangement links TRBV11-2 to TRBJ2-1, with 10 bases identical to TRBD1. The V segment lost 0 bases and the J segment 14 bases; nucleotides outside the gene matches: 4. This CDR3 is 13 amino acids long. Per germline, CDR1 SGHAT and CDR2 FQNNGV. The CDR3 loop reads CASSLDPGTGEFF. In DNA form, the CDR3 reads TGTGCCAGCAGCTTAGATCCCGGGACAGGGGAGTTCTTC.

This clone appeared once. J is TRBJ2-7 and V is TRBV7-9; D gene uncertain. This CDR3 comprises 12 residues. Trimming shortened V by 2 bases and J by 2 bases, and 4 bases separated the two germline ends. Germline V gene lookup returns CDR1 SEHNR and CDR2 FQNEAQ (reference sequence). CDR3 nucleotides: TGTGCCAGCAGCTTACGAGCCTACGAGCAGTACTTC. It codes for CASSLRAYEQYF.

The CDR3 protein is CATTDRTNQPQHF. CDR3 sequence (DNA): TGTGCCACCACAGACAGGACTAATCAGCCCCAGCATTTT. The V and J genes are TRBV24-1 and TRBJ1-5, with a tentative D call TRBD1 (6 bases). Germline assignment: CDR1 KGHDR and CDR2 SFDVKD. V was pared by 8 bases and J by 4 bases, with 11 bases between. This CDR3 region has 13 residues.

The V and J genes are TRBV7-9 and TRBJ2-5; 7 bases align to TRBD1. This CDR3 is 14 amino acids long. V lost 5 bases and J lost 3; bases outside the gene matches: 6. The germline CDR1 and CDR2 sequences are SEHNR and FQNEAQ (reference sequence). The CDR3 here is CASSKIGQEETQYF. In nucleotides, the CDR3 is TGTGCCAGCAGCAAAATTGGACAGGAAGAGACCCAGTACTTC.

In DNA, the CDR3 is TGTGCCAGTAGTATAGATCACGGGGGGCCTGGAAACACCATATATTTT. It yields the protein CASSIDHGGPGNTIYF. The gene calls are TRBV19 and TRBJ1-3; TRBD1 might be the D (6 bases). Germline V CDR1 and CDR2: LNHDA, SQIVND (reference sequence). This CDR3 comprises 16 residues. Trimming stripped 0 bases from V and 2 bases from J, with 11 bases between.

This clone was observed a handful of times. CDR3 in amino acids: CASSLDPGGNEQFF. The CDR3, as DNA: TGTGCCAGCAGCTTAGACCCAGGGGGTAATGAGCAGTTCTTC. V usage is TRBV7-8 and J usage is TRBJ2-1, with 7 positions matching TRBD1. Germline loops: CDR1 SGHVS, CDR2 FQNEAQ. V was pared by 1 base and J by 7 bases, with 4 bases of the junction left unmatched. CDR3 size: 14 residues.

The chain links TRBV20-1 to TRBJ2-7; TRBD2 matches at 8 bases. The ends lost 1 base at V and 12 bases at J; junction bases unmatched: 5. The CDR3 loop spans 11 amino acids. CDR1 and CDR2 (germline): DFQATT, SNEGSKA (reference sequence). DNA for the CDR3: TGCAGTGCTAGAGCTCCGGGACTAGTGTACTTC. Its translation is CSARAPGLVYF.

The chain is built from TRBV27 and TRBJ1-1; D perhaps matches TRBD1 (6 bases). CDR1 and CDR2 from the germline V gene are MNHEY and SMNVEV (reference sequence). Trimming cost V 0 bases and J 10 bases, with 12 bases left between them. This CDR3 is 13 amino acids long. The CDR3 DNA sequence: TGTGCCAGCAGTTTATCAGGGGGTACAGGAGCTTTCTTT. Amino acids: CASSLSGGTGAFF.

This clone was seen more than once but under ten times. This chain joins TRBV5-1 and TRBJ1-2; perhaps TRBD1 as D (5 bases). This CDR3 is 16 amino acids long. Germline-derived CDR1 and CDR2 are SGHRS and YFSETQ. Trimming left V 0 bases short and J 1 base short, with 13 bases between. The CDR3 protein is CASSLEQARRNYGYTF. The CDR3 DNA is TGCGCCAGCAGCTTGGAACAGGCGAGACGTAACTATGGCTACACCTTC.

The chain links TRBV12-3 or TRBV12-4 to TRBJ2-3; weak D call: TRBD2 (5 bases). The CDR3 contains 13 residues. The ends were cut back, 5 bases at V and 2 bases at J, with 8 bases in the middle. The CDR3 sequence: CASSDGLTDTQYF. CDR3 coding DNA: TGTGCCAGCAGTGACGGACTCACAGATACGCAGTATTTT.

V gene TRBV27 combines with J gene TRBJ2-7; 9 bases are shared with TRBD2. Germline V gives CDR1 MNHEY, CDR2 SMNVEV (reference sequence). CDR3 length equals 15 residues. V lost 6 bases to trimming and J lost 2 bases; unmatched junction nucleotides: 8. CDR3 residues: CASRTRGTSPYEQYF. CDR3 DNA sequence: TGTGCCAGCAGAACTAGGGGGACTAGCCCCTACGAGCAGTACTTC.

The gene calls are TRBV4-1 and TRBJ2-1, with TRBD2 matching 11 bases. Germline V CDR1 and CDR2: MGHRA, YSYEKL. The ends lost 4 bases at V and 4 bases at J; junction bases unmatched: 6. The CDR3 extends over 16 amino acids. The CDR3 sequence is CASSRPLAGDYNEQFF. CDR3 in DNA: TGCGCCAGCAGCCGCCCACTAGCGGGAGATTACAATGAGCAGTTCTTC.

This clone is a singleton in its sample. This chain joins TRBV28 and TRBJ1-2, with D unresolved. In germline, CDR1 is MDHEN, CDR2 SYDVKM. The V and J ends lost 5 bases and 0 bases respectively, with 7 bases between them. This CDR3 contains 13 residues. CDR3 amino acids: CASSPRANYGYTF. The CDR3 DNA reads TGTGCCAGCAGTCCGCGCGCTAACTATGGCTACACCTTC.